This TCR beta chain came from a study of T cell repertoires in aging, cancer and after chemotherapy. Study-level background: The whole study produced a dataset of around 9 million TCR reads.

A mixed TRB-A/B primer pool amplified rearranged TRB by multiplex touch-down PCR. From the multiplex PCR reads, TCRdb called clonotypes with MiXCR, one entry per CDR3 protein. The table records about 3,300 distinct CDR3 sequences, about 38% of them present only once. TCR beta rearrangements were amplified from peripheral blood genomic DNA. Germline V CDR1 and CDR2: KGHDR, SFDVKD. The CDR3 contains 13 residues. Points from the study as a whole: Compared with age-matched healthy donors, untreated hematological or solid cancer patients showed higher blood TCR clonality.

For this clonotype: Antigen unknown. The junction and the germline gene differ at one end; a read error may be behind it.

The material sequenced was blood. The chain has TRBV24-1 and TRBJ2-2; D is ambiguous. The TCR comes from a human donor in good health. CDR3 nucleotides: TGTGCCACCATTGATCCAAGGACCGGGGAGCTGTTTTTT. This translates into CATIDPRTGELFF.